The 20 T cell receptor beta chains below all came from one sample that was sequenced in a study of OX40 agonist ivuxolimab in advanced cancers. This table comes from immunoSEQ multiplex PCR, and its TCRdb copy is limited to in-frame clones, with some not included. The repertoire consists of 45,000 to 70,000 clones, with 85% to 90% occurring once and the leading ten covering 6.9%. Sample: CD4+ or CD8+ T cells sorted from blood, taken in a trial of the OX40 agonist ivuxolimab. The receptor set was obtained from an adult with an advanced solid tumor such as melanoma, head and neck, liver or kidney cancer.

The chain recombines TRBV5-4 with TRBJ2-7; either TRBD1 or TRBD2 may fit D (6 bases each). Per germline, CDR1 SGHNT and CDR2 YYREEE (reference sequence). Trimming left V 4 bases short and J 5 bases short, with 16 bases between. The length of the CDR3 is 14 residues. The CDR3 nucleotides are TGTGCCAGCAGCCCCGCGGTCGGGGGCAACGAGCAGTACTTC. Residues: CASSPAVGGNEQYF.

The chain employs TRBV5-6 and TRBJ2-1; D ambiguous. Trimming cost V 0 bases and J 10 bases, with 8 bases left between them. The CDR3 is made up of 12 amino acids. Germline-derived CDR1 and CDR2 are SGHDT and YYEEEE. CDR3 amino acids: CASSLAFGEQFF. The CDR3 DNA follows: TGTGCCAGCAGCTTGGCGTTCGGCGAGCAGTTCTTC.

The chain joins TRBV7-3 to TRBJ2-3; 11 nucleotides agree with TRBD2. This CDR3 is built from 14 residues. V lost 5 bases to trimming and J lost 5 bases; unmatched junction nucleotides: 3. The germline gives CDR1 SGHTA, CDR2 FQGTGA. CDR3 sequence reads: CASSPGTSGDTQYF. DNA of the CDR3: TGTGCCAGCAGCCCCGGGACTAGCGGAGATACGCAGTATTTT.

This chain uses TRBV7-6 with TRBJ1-5; possibly TRBD1 for D (5 bases). In germline, CDR1 is SGHVS, CDR2 FNYEAQ. V lost 3 bases and J lost 6, with 9 bases in between. CDR3 length: 13 amino acids. The CDR3 nucleotides are TGTGCCAGCAGCTTGGGGGTAGGTCAGCCCCAGCATTTT. This gives the protein CASSLGVGQPQHF.

The rearrangement uses TRBV19 and TRBJ2-7; no reliable D call. Germline values: CDR1 LNHDA, CDR2 SQIVND (reference sequence). V gave up 3 bases and J gave up 1 base, with 7 bases separating them. CDR3 size: 13 residues. CDR3 coding DNA: TGTGCCAGTAGTATCGACCGGTCCTACGAGCAGTACTTC. It translates to CASSIDRSYEQYF.

This rearrangement joins TRBV11-3 to TRBJ2-1, with TRBD1 as a possible D gene (5 bases). CDR1 and CDR2 (germline): SGHNT, YENEEA. Trimming removed 2 bases at V and 3 bases at J, with 11 bases between. The CDR3 covers 15 residues. DNA for the CDR3: TGTGCCAGCAGCTTAAATCGGCAGGGCTACAATGAGCAGTTCTTC. It codes for CASSLNRQGYNEQFF.

The chain recombines TRBV10-3 with TRBJ2-1; the match to TRBD2 covers 10 bases. Trimming removed 10 bases from V and 0 bases from J; junction bases left unmatched: 9. The CDR3 runs to 16 residues. Looked up from germline, CDR1 is ENHRY and CDR2 is SYGVKD. CDR3 DNA sequence: TGTGCCACCCTCCAAACTAGCGGGGTCTCCTACAATGAGCAGTTCTTC. Amino acids: CATLQTSGVSYNEQFF.

The chain employs TRBV7-2 and TRBJ2-7, with 7 bases fitting TRBD2. CDR3 length: 14 amino acids. The germline V gene encodes CDR1 SGHTA and CDR2 FQGNSA. V shed 3 bases, J shed 2 bases, and the junction held 4 bases outside the gene matches. CDR3 amino acids: CASSFSGPPYEQYF. Written as DNA, the CDR3 is TGTGCCAGCAGCTTTAGCGGGCCCCCCTACGAGCAGTACTTC.

For this clone: One junction end does not reproduce the germline sequence, and a read error may be involved. This CDR3 is also generated by other DNA sequences in the sample. The genes are TRBV29-1 and TRBJ2-1; 13 positions agree with TRBD2. Germline V gives CDR1 SQVTM, CDR2 ANQGSEA. This CDR3 contains 15 residues. The DNA of the CDR3 is TGTAGCGTGGGTATGACTAGCGGGAGGTTCGATGAGCAGTTCTTC. Amino acid sequence: CSVGMTSGRFDEQFF.

The rearrangement uses TRBV14 and TRBJ1-3, with 7 bases matching TRBD1. The CDR3 runs 13 residues. The J segment lost 2 bases and the V segment lost 8 bases, leaving 3 bases of the junction unmatched. The germline gives CDR1 SGHDN, CDR2 FVKESK. This chain's CDR3 is CASGGTAGNTIYF. The CDR3 DNA reads as TGTGCCAGCGGAGGGACAGCTGGAAACACCATATATTTT.

The rearrangement joins TRBV6-6 to TRBJ2-5; no definite D call. The V gene lost 5 bases and the J gene lost 3 bases, with 7 bases spanning the gap. Looked up from germline, CDR1 is MNHNY and CDR2 is SVGAGI (reference sequence). The CDR3 loop spans 12 amino acids. The CDR3 sequence: CASSPGEETQYF. In nucleotides, the CDR3 is TGTGCCAGCAGTCCTGGAGAAGAGACCCAGTACTTC.

The chain employs TRBV15 and TRBJ2-1, with D unresolved. Trimming removed 0 bases from V and 5 bases from J, with 14 bases in between. CDR3 length: 16 amino acids. Germline CDR1 and CDR2: LNHNV and YYDKDF (reference sequence). Here the CDR3 DNA reads TGTGCCACCAGCAGAGATACAATTTCCCAAAACAATGAGCAGTTCTTC. It translates to CATSRDTISQNNEQFF.

The chain is built from TRBV11-2 and TRBJ2-5, with 13 bases lining up with TRBD2. The CDR3 loop spans 16 amino acids. The ends lost 6 bases at V and 2 bases at J; junction bases unmatched: 6. Germline V gives CDR1 SGHAT, CDR2 FQNNGV. CDR3 DNA: TGTGCCAGCAGTTCCGGGACTAGCGGGATACAAGAGACCCAGTACTTC. Amino acids: CASSSGTSGIQETQYF.

Concerning this clone itself: One end of the junction is discordant with germline, which a read error may explain. The chain combines TRBV7-2 with TRBJ2-1; no clear D. CDR1 and CDR2 (germline): SGHTA, FQGNSA. The CDR3 spans 13 residues. The DNA for the CDR3 is TGTGCCAGCAGCTTAGCGAGGTACAGTGAGCAGTTCTTC. It encodes CASSLARYSEQFF.

The chain joins TRBV10-3 to TRBJ2-3, with 8 nucleotides matching TRBD2. V shed 11 bases, J shed 5 bases, and the junction held 6 bases outside the gene matches. The germline gives CDR1 ENHRY, CDR2 SYGVKD. This CDR3 has 12 amino acids. This CDR3 reads CAVGGLGDTQYF. The CDR3 nucleotides are TGTGCCGTCGGGGGACTAGGAGATACGCAGTATTTT.

The chain carries TRBV6-5 and TRBJ2-7, with a tentative D call TRBD2 (5 bases). V was shortened by 5 bases and J by 4 bases, with 9 bases between the two germline ends. The germline V gene encodes CDR1 MNHEY and CDR2 SVGAGI. The CDR3 covers 12 residues. The chain's CDR3 is CASSVEGYEQYF. For the CDR3, the DNA is TGTGCCAGCAGTGTCGAGGGATACGAGCAGTACTTC.

J is TRBJ2-5 and V is TRBV30, with TRBD1 matching over 7 bases. J was trimmed by 0 bases and V by 2 bases; bases with no gene match: 6. CDR3 length: 15 residues. Germline assignment: CDR1 GTSNPN and CDR2 SVGIG (reference sequence). CDR3 bases: TGTGCCTGGAGTAGGGGACAGTTGTACCAAGAGACCCAGTACTTC. It is translated as CAWSRGQLYQETQYF.

V is TRBV19 and J is TRBJ1-5, with TRBD1 identical over 9 bases. Trimming at V came to 1 base and at J to 8 bases, leaving 12 bases not matched to a gene. The germline gives CDR1 LNHDA, CDR2 SQIVND (reference sequence). The CDR3 spans 17 residues. The CDR3 sequence: CASSIVTGGASIKPQHF. CDR3 bases: TGTGCCAGTAGTATAGTTACAGGGGGCGCTTCAATTAAGCCCCAGCATTTT. Looking up the rest from reference TRBV19 and TRBJ1-5 gives the full variable domain: DGGITQSPKYLFRKEGQNVTLSCEQNLNHDAMYWYRQDPGQGLRLIYYSQIVNDFQKGDIAEGYSVSREKKESFPLTVTSAQKNPTAFYLCASSIVTGGASIKPQHFGDGTRLSIL.

This chain joins TRBV6-4 and TRBJ1-1; 9 bases line up with TRBD1. CDR1 and CDR2 (germline): MRHNA, SNTAGT. Unmatched junction bases numbered 2, after V lost 4 bases and J lost 2 bases. The CDR3 spans 14 residues. The CDR3 DNA is TGTGCCAGCAGTGCGACAGGGGGAAACACTGAAGCTTTCTTT. Its translation: CASSATGGNTEAFF.

A note on this clone: At one end, the junction sequence differs from germline, possibly due to a read error. The rearrangement joins TRBV20-1 to TRBJ1-2; D is undetermined. CDR1 DFQATT and CDR2 SNEGSKA come from the germline V gene (reference sequence). This CDR3 contains 11 residues. The CDR3 nucleotides are TGCAGTGCTAGACGGGAGTATGACTACACCTTC. Its protein product is CSARREYDYTF.